The entry that follows covers one T cell receptor beta chain sequence. This clone has a count of ten or more. No cognate antigen has been identified for it. No base qualities exist here, and no much larger clone lies one base off it. None of the patients had been given any treatment before thyroid surgery. The study retrospectively analysed patient clinical samples collected from about 2011 to 2018 using T-cell receptor beta sequencing. The data belong to a study of metastatic and nonmetastatic thyroid tumors (dated by TCRdb to 2020 to 2021). For the study in its entirety: Repertoires were compared across peripheral blood and tumor or nodule tissue samples from malignant and benign thyroid patients. The investigation overall reported the following: In both blood and tumor samples, TCR beta diversity was reported to be significantly higher in malignant tumors than in benign nodules.

The germline V gene specifies SNHLY as CDR1 and FYNNEI as CDR2. The junction shows trimming of 7 bases on V and 4 bases on J, and the gene matches do not reach 9 bases of it. There are 14 amino acids in the CDR3, from cysteine to phenylalanine inclusive. The DNA shown is the 42-base CDR3, in frame from base 1. The receptor library was made with PCR. The sequencing machine was an Illumina HiSeq 4000. The TCR beta-chain CDR3 region of each patient was profiled by high-throughput sequencing. On the authors' methods: CDR3 differences across clinicopathological groups were used to build a classifier for discriminating distant-metastatic papillary thyroid cancer patients. To measure repertoire diversity the researchers used the Shannon index, while the Morisita-Horn index served to gauge how similar the tumor and blood repertoires were. TCRdb reran the public reads through fastp at Q25 and MiXCR, keeping productive beta chains. The V and J calls come from TCRdb's annotation, not from the publication. This sample gives 30,000 to 45,000 clones in total; 20% to 30% of them show up just once. Of the sample, roughly a tenth falls within the top ten clones.

The sequenced sample was blood. The chain was built from TRBV2 and TRBJ2-5, with TRBD2 matching 7 junction bases. The receptor comes from a female donor with papillary thyroid cancer or a benign thyroid nodule (not recorded which). Some clones in this sample may be carry-over from other donors' samples. The CDR3 region reads CASTLAARGETQYF. The DNA is TGTGCCAGCACCCTAGCGGCCCGAGGAGAGACCCAGTACTTC.